This T cell receptor (beta chain) was captured in a study of T cell clonotyping in hematopoietic cell transplantation. TCRdb keeps only in-frame clones here, not all; method: immunoSEQ multiplex PCR. The repertoire holds around 15,000 clones, with 61% as singletons. Study-wide results and limits: Without cell sorting, CD4 versus CD8 contributions remain unresolved. Graft donor and pretransplant recipient Inverse Simpson Index values predicted broader posttransplant TCR diversity.

This clone was detected only once. Its antigen is undetermined. This TCR was sampled from a male patient aged 50 to 60 who had an allogeneic stem cell transplant from an unrelated donor, so T cells may come from the graft donor. Some clones in this sample may be carry-over from other donors' samples. The sequencing used PBMCs, collected 30 days after allogeneic stem cell transplant.

The CDR3 protein is CASSPRLTRSSYEQYF. In DNA, the CDR3 is TGTGCCAGCAGCCCGCGATTGACACGAAGCTCCTACGAGCAGTACTTC. The chain couples TRBV7-2 to TRBJ2-7; D not resolved. CDR1 and CDR2 (germline): SGHTA, FQGNSA. The CDR3 is 16 residues long. V gave up 5 bases and J gave up 0 bases, with 17 bases separating them.